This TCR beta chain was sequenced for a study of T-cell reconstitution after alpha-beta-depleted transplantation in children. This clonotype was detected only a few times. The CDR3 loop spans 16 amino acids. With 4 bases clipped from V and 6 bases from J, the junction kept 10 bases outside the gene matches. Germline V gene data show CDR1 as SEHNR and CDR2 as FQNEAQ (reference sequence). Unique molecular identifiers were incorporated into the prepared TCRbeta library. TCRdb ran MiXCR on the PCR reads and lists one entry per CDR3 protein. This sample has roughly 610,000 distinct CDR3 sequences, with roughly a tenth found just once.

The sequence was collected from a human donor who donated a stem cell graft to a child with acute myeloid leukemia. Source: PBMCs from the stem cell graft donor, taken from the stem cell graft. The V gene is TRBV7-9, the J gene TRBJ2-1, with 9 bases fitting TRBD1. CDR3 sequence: CASSSIGDREGNEQFF. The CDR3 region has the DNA TGTGCCAGCAGCTCAATAGGGGACAGGGAAGGCAATGAGCAGTTCTTC.